This T cell receptor beta chain came from a study of cytomegalovirus exposure and HLA in healthy donors. The sample holds a few counts of this clone. Germline V gene data show CDR1 as LGHNA and CDR2 as YNFKEQ. J gave up 4 bases and V 4 bases, and 12 bases lay outside the gene matches. The CDR3 is 17 amino acids. PCR involved 60 Vbeta and 13 Jbeta primers. Sequenced by immunoSEQ multiplex PCR; TCRdb stores in-frame clones only, minus some. This sample yields tens of thousands of clones, of which roughly 8.2% are seen a single time; about 2.5% belongs to the top ten. This TCR derives from a man aged 50 to 60 in good health and CMV-seronegative. The J gene is TRBJ2-1, the V gene TRBV4-2; 8 nucleotides agree with TRBD2. Sequenced input: PBMCs. The CDR3 sequence is CASSLLRGAGEYNEQFF. CDR3 nucleotides: TGTGCCAGCAGCCTACTACGAGGAGCGGGAGAATACAATGAGCAGTTCTTC.